Following are 15 T cell receptor beta chains from one sample sequenced in a study of T cell responses to AZD1222 COVID-19 vaccine. TCRdb keeps only in-frame clones here, not all; method: immunoSEQ multiplex PCR. The data show around 100,000 clones, around 87% seen once. Sample: peripheral blood, taken on day 0 of MenACWY control vaccination. Source of these receptors: an adult in good health.

V is TRBV7-9 and J is TRBJ1-1; D not certain. The CDR3 has 13 residues. CDR1 and CDR2 (germline): SEHNR, FQNEAQ (reference sequence). With 4 bases removed from V and 2 bases from J, the gap between germline ends came to 8 bases. In DNA form, the CDR3 reads TGTGCCAGCAGCTCACGGGAAAACACTGAAGCTTTCTTT. Amino acids: CASSSRENTEAFF. The full variable domain, its missing parts supplied by reference TRBV7-9 and TRBJ1-1, is DTGVSQNPRHKITKRGQNVTFRCDPISEHNRLYWYRQTLGQGPEFLTYFQNEAQLEKSRLLSDRFSAERPKGSFSTLEIQRTEQGDSAMYLCASSSRENTEAFFGQGTRLTVV.

This chain connects TRBV6-6 to TRBJ1-5; D is unresolved. CDR1 and CDR2 from the germline V gene are MNHNY and SVGAGI (reference sequence). The CDR3 has 13 amino acids. Trimming stripped 6 bases from V and 9 bases from J, with 15 bases between. The DNA for the CDR3 is TGTGCCAGCAGACCGGGAGGCCGCGGGCCCCAGCATTTT. Translated: CASRPGGRGPQHF.

The DNA for the CDR3 is TGTGCCAGCAGCTTAGTGGGGGGCGGCAATGAGCAGTTCTTC. Translating gives CASSLVGGGNEQFF. V usage is TRBV7-3 and J usage is TRBJ2-1; the D call may be TRBD1 or TRBD2 (6 bases each). The germline V and J ends were trimmed by 2 bases and 6 bases, with 11 bases remaining between them. The germline V gene has CDR1 SGHTA and CDR2 FQGTGA. This CDR3 has 14 residues.

This chain joins TRBV10-1 and TRBJ2-7, with TRBD2 identical over 8 bases. The CDR3 loop spans 15 amino acids. V lost 6 bases, J lost 3 bases, and 10 bases stayed unmatched. Germline V gene sequence: CDR1 WNHNN, CDR2 SYGVQD (reference sequence). The CDR3 DNA reads as TGCGCCAGCAGAGATTCGGGGGGGAACTTCTACGAGCAGTACTTC. Amino acid sequence: CASRDSGGNFYEQYF.

J is TRBJ1-1 and V is TRBV9; D not certain. V was cut by 4 bases and J by 4 bases, with 11 bases left in between. Per the germline V gene, CDR1 is SGDLS and CDR2 is YYNGEE. CDR3 length: 13 residues. CDR3 protein: CASSLYEGTEAFF. The CDR3, as DNA: TGTGCCAGCAGCCTATACGAGGGCACTGAAGCTTTCTTT.

The chain links TRBV7-9 to TRBJ1-1; no clear D. Trimming shortened V by 1 base and J by 0 bases, and 6 bases separated the two germline ends. CDR1 is SEHNR, CDR2 FQNEAQ, per germline (reference sequence). The CDR3 length is 14 residues. The DNA of the CDR3 is TGTGCCAGCAGCTTAGGGGTCATGAACACTGAAGCTTTCTTT. This sequence encodes CASSLGVMNTEAFF.

V usage is TRBV5-1 and J usage is TRBJ2-7; 8 bases align to TRBD2. J was trimmed by 6 bases and V by 4 bases; bases with no gene match: 9. CDR1 is SGHRS and CDR2 is YFSETQ in the germline V gene. This CDR3 spans 14 amino acids. The CDR3 nucleotides are TGCGCCAGCAGCCCCGGGGGGGCTCGGGGCGAGCAGTACTTC. This gives the protein CASSPGGARGEQYF.

In the case of this clone: One end of the junction fails to match germline, which may point to a read error. The rearrangement joins TRBV18 to TRBJ1-3; D remains ambiguous. The CDR3 sequence is 13 residues long. Germline assignment: CDR1 KGHSH and CDR2 LQKENI. The CDR3 sequence is CASSPDSRNTIYF. Written as DNA, the CDR3 is TGTGCCAGCTCACCGGACTCTAGAAACACCATATATTTT.

J is TRBJ1-2 and V is TRBV7-8; the match to TRBD1 covers 9 bases. The CDR3 covers 17 residues. J was trimmed by 0 bases and V by 5 bases; bases with no gene match: 10. Germline lookup yields CDR1 SGHVS and CDR2 FQNEAQ. CDR3 loop: CASSLRDRVTPNYGYTF. CDR3 sequence (DNA): TGTGCCAGCAGCCTCCGGGACAGGGTCACCCCTAACTATGGCTACACCTTC.

The chain carries TRBV9 and TRBJ1-5, with D possibly TRBD1 on 5 matching bases. Looked up from germline, CDR1 is SGDLS and CDR2 is YYNGEE. There are 13 residues in the CDR3. Trimming stripped 3 bases from V and 8 bases from J, with 12 bases between. In DNA form, the CDR3 reads TGTGCCAGCAGCGGGACACCCGAGGAGCCCCAGCATTTT. This encodes CASSGTPEEPQHF.

The chain is built from TRBV4-3 and TRBJ2-6; D gene unclear. Germline V gene sequence: CDR1 LGHNA, CDR2 YSLEER. The length of the CDR3 is 14 residues. The V gene lost 1 base and the J gene lost 3 bases, with 4 bases spanning the gap. The CDR3 coding sequence is TGCGCCAGCAGCCAAGGTTGTGGGGCCAACGTCCTGACTTTC. This sequence encodes CASSQGCGANVLTF.

The rearrangement links TRBV28 to TRBJ2-7; 10 nucleotides align to TRBD1. This CDR3 is built from 15 residues. Germline CDR1 is MDHEN and CDR2 is SYDVKM. The J segment lost 7 bases and the V segment lost 5 bases, leaving 11 bases of the junction unmatched. This chain's CDR3 is CASSPPTGGRWEQYF. In DNA, the CDR3 is TGTGCCAGCAGTCCTCCGACAGGGGGCAGATGGGAGCAGTACTTC.

The chain recombines TRBV5-8 with TRBJ1-6; TRBD1 aligns across 9 bases. The CDR3 consists of 15 residues. J was trimmed by 6 bases and V by 6 bases; bases with no gene match: 7. Germline values: CDR1 SGHTS, CDR2 YDEGEE. The CDR3 DNA is TGTGCCAGCAAAAAGGGGACAGGGTTTAATTCACCCCTCCACTTT. It codes for CASKKGTGFNSPLHF. Full variable domain (remainder filled in from reference TRBV5-8 and TRBJ1-6): EAGVTQSPTHLIKTRGQQATLRCSPISGHTSVYWYQQALGLGLQFLLWYDEGEERNRGNFPPRFSGRQFPNYSSELNVNALELEDSALYLCASKKGTGFNSPLHFGNGTRLTVT.

In its sample, this clone was seen once. V gene TRBV24-1 combines with J gene TRBJ2-7, with D hard to call. The V gene lost 4 bases and the J gene lost 0 bases, with 6 bases spanning the gap. Germline lookup yields CDR1 KGHDR and CDR2 SFDVKD. This CDR3 region has 13 residues. The CDR3 DNA reads TGTGCCACCAGTGAAGGAGCCTCCTACGAGCAGTACTTC. This translates into CATSEGASYEQYF.

This clone was seen only a few times. The chain is built from TRBV2 and TRBJ1-4; D unresolved. Per germline, CDR1 SNHLY and CDR2 FYNNEI. CDR3 length equals 14 residues. Trimming took 7 bases from V and 7 from J, leaving 16 bases between them. Here the CDR3 DNA reads TGTGCCAGCACCGGGCAGGTGGGAGGTGAAAAACTGTTTTTT. Encoded protein: CASTGQVGGEKLFF.